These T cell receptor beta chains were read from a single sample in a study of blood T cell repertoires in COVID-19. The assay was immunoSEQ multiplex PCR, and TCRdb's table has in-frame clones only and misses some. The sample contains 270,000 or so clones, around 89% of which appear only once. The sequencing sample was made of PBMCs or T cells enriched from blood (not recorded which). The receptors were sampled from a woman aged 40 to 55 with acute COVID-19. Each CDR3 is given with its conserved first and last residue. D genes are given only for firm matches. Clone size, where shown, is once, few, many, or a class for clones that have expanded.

CDR3nt: TGTGCCAGCAGCCCGGAAAGGGGATCCTACAATGAGCAGTTCTTC
CDR3aa: CASSPERGSYNEQFF
v_gene: TRBV5-5
abundance: NA
d_gene: NA
j_gene: TRBJ2-1

CDR3nt: TGTGCCAGCAGCTTAGGAGATGCCTTTCGTAGCTCCTACAATGAGCAGTTCTTC
CDR3aa: CASSLGDAFRSSYNEQFF
v_gene: TRBV7-9
abundance: once
d_gene: NA
j_gene: TRBJ2-1

CDR3nt: TGCGCCAGCAGTGAGCCGGGGGGACTAGCGGGAGATGAGCAGTTCTTC
CDR3aa: CASSEPGGLAGDEQFF
v_gene: TRBV10-1
abundance: NA
d_gene: TRBD2
j_gene: TRBJ2-1

CDR3nt: TGTGCCAGCAGAACAATACAGGGGGCTGCAGAGACCCAGTACTTC
CDR3aa: CASRTIQGAAETQYF
v_gene: TRBV27
abundance: once
d_gene: TRBD1
j_gene: TRBJ2-5

CDR3nt: TGTGCCAGCAGCCGATGGGACAGGGTTAATTCACCCCTCCACTTT
CDR3aa: CASSRWDRVNSPLHF
v_gene: TRBV7-9
abundance: NA
d_gene: TRBD1
j_gene: TRBJ1-6

CDR3nt: TGCGCCAGCAGCTTGCAGACTTCGGGTGAATCACCCCTCCACTTT
CDR3aa: CASSLQTSGESPLHF
v_gene: TRBV5-1
abundance: few
d_gene: NA
j_gene: TRBJ1-6

CDR3nt: TGTGCCAGCAGCGCGGGACAGGGGTTCGAAAAACTGTTTTTT
CDR3aa: CASSAGQGFEKLFF
v_gene: TRBV9
abundance: once
d_gene: TRBD1
j_gene: TRBJ1-4

CDR3nt: TGTGCCAGCAGCATTGGACTAGGGCAAGAGACCCAGTACTTC
CDR3aa: CASSIGLGQETQYF
v_gene: TRBV5-4
abundance: NA
d_gene: TRBD2
j_gene: TRBJ2-5

CDR3nt: TGTGCCAGCAGCTCGGGACAGGGGGGAAAACTGTTTTTT
CDR3aa: CASSSGQGGKLFF
v_gene: TRBV16
abundance: NA
d_gene: TRBD1
j_gene: TRBJ1-4

CDR3nt: TGCGCCAGCAGCCCCGACATGTATGGCTACACCTTC
CDR3aa: CASSPDMYGYTF
v_gene: TRBV5-1
abundance: NA
d_gene: NA
j_gene: TRBJ1-2

CDR3nt: TGTGCCAGCAGCGTATCGGACAGACCGAACACCGGGGAGCTGTTTTTT
CDR3aa: CASSVSDRPNTGELFF
v_gene: TRBV9
abundance: NA
d_gene: NA
j_gene: TRBJ2-2

CDR3nt: TGTGCCACCAGTGATTTTGAGGGGGCTGGCTACACCTTC
CDR3aa: CATSDFEGAGYTF
v_gene: TRBV24-1
abundance: NA
d_gene: TRBD1
j_gene: TRBJ1-2

CDR3nt: TGTGCCAGCAGCTCAATCGGACAGGGGGCGGGAAAGACCCAGTACTTC
CDR3aa: CASSSIGQGAGKTQYF
v_gene: TRBV28
abundance: NA
d_gene: TRBD1
j_gene: TRBJ2-5

CDR3nt: TGTGCTAGCAGCTTTCATCCAGGGTCAGATACGCAGTATTTT
CDR3aa: CASSFHPGSDTQYF
v_gene: TRBV7-7
abundance: NA
d_gene: NA
j_gene: TRBJ2-3

CDR3nt: TGTGCCAGCAGCCAAGACGTGTCTGGGCGGGTGAATGAAAAACTGTTTTTT
CDR3aa: CASSQDVSGRVNEKLFF
v_gene: TRBV14
abundance: few
d_gene: NA
j_gene: TRBJ1-4

CDR3nt: TGTGCCAGCAGCCCGATCGGCAGGGGCGGAGCCGGGGAGCTGTTTTTT
CDR3aa: CASSPIGRGGAGELFF
v_gene: TRBV28
abundance: NA
d_gene: NA
j_gene: TRBJ2-2

CDR3nt: TGTGCCAGCAGCCCGAAACAGGGGTACGAGCAGTACTTC
CDR3aa: CASSPKQGYEQYF
v_gene: TRBV7-9
abundance: NA
d_gene: TRBD1
j_gene: TRBJ2-7

CDR3nt: TGTGCCAGCAGGGGACTAGTTGCCGGGGAGCTGTTTTTT
CDR3aa: CASRGLVAGELFF
v_gene: TRBV12-3/TRBV12-4
abundance: few
d_gene: TRBD2
j_gene: TRBJ2-2

CDR3nt: TGTGCCACCCGCTTGGGGGTTTCACAGGGTGGTTCGGAAAAACTGTTTTTT
CDR3aa: CATRLGVSQGGSEKLFF
v_gene: TRBV15
abundance: NA
d_gene: NA
j_gene: TRBJ1-4

CDR3nt: TGTGCCAGCAGTTTAGGCGAAGGGGCACCCCTCCACTTT
CDR3aa: CASSLGEGAPLHF
v_gene: TRBV12-3/TRBV12-4
abundance: NA
d_gene: NA
j_gene: TRBJ1-6

CDR3nt: TGTGCCAGCAGCTTACGGACCGGGACACTGGGTGAAAAACTGTTTTTT
CDR3aa: CASSLRTGTLGEKLFF
v_gene: TRBV11-2
abundance: NA
d_gene: NA
j_gene: TRBJ1-4

CDR3nt: TGTGCCAGTAGCCTCAGGGGGCGGACTGGAAACACCATATATTTT
CDR3aa: CASSLRGRTGNTIYF
v_gene: TRBV19
abundance: NA
d_gene: TRBD1
j_gene: TRBJ1-3

CDR3nt: TGTGCCAGCAGTGAAACTTATTCACCCCTCCACTTT
CDR3aa: CASSETYSPLHF
v_gene: TRBV2
abundance: NA
d_gene: NA
j_gene: TRBJ1-6

CDR3nt: TGTGCCAGCAGTTTAAATCTCTACGAGCAGTACTTC
CDR3aa: CASSLNLYEQYF
v_gene: TRBV27
abundance: NA
d_gene: NA
j_gene: TRBJ2-7

CDR3nt: TGTGCCAGCAGCCGCCCGGACAGTTCGACAGATACGCAGTATTTT
CDR3aa: CASSRPDSSTDTQYF
v_gene: TRBV6-5
abundance: NA
d_gene: NA
j_gene: TRBJ2-3

CDR3nt: TGTGCCAGTTCCCAGTCTCTGAGGCAGCCCCAGCATTTT
CDR3aa: CASSQSLRQPQHF
v_gene: TRBV19
abundance: NA
d_gene: NA
j_gene: TRBJ1-5

CDR3nt: TGCGCCAGCAGCCAACAACAGGGCTTCTATGGCTACACCTTC
CDR3aa: CASSQQQGFYGYTF
v_gene: TRBV4-3
abundance: NA
d_gene: NA
j_gene: TRBJ1-2

CDR3nt: TGTGCCAGCTCACCAGTGGTCCCCAATCAGGGAGAAAAACTGTTTTTT
CDR3aa: CASSPVVPNQGEKLFF
v_gene: TRBV18
abundance: few
d_gene: NA
j_gene: TRBJ1-4

CDR3nt: TGCGCCAGCAGCCACGACGACAGTAGCAATCAGCCCCAGCATTTT
CDR3aa: CASSHDDSSNQPQHF
v_gene: TRBV4-3
abundance: NA
d_gene: NA
j_gene: TRBJ1-5

CDR3nt: TGTGCCAGCAGCATAGACAGGGTCAATCAGCCCCAGCATTTT
CDR3aa: CASSIDRVNQPQHF
v_gene: TRBV11-2
abundance: NA
d_gene: TRBD1
j_gene: TRBJ1-5

CDR3nt: TGTGCCAGCAGTGGTTCAGGGTTTAATCAGCCCCAGCATTTT
CDR3aa: CASSGSGFNQPQHF
v_gene: TRBV2
abundance: NA
d_gene: NA
j_gene: TRBJ1-5

CDR3nt: TGTGCCAGCAGTTTTCTTACACAGCCCCAGCATTTT
CDR3aa: CASSFLTQPQHF
v_gene: TRBV12-3/TRBV12-4
abundance: NA
d_gene: NA
j_gene: TRBJ1-5

CDR3nt: TGTGCCAGCAGCATAATTGGGACTAGCATTCTGGAGACCCAGTACTTC
CDR3aa: CASSIIGTSILETQYF
v_gene: TRBV25-1
abundance: NA
d_gene: TRBD2
j_gene: TRBJ2-5

CDR3nt: TGTGCCAGCAGTTACGATAGAGGGCTGAATGAAAAACTGTTTTTT
CDR3aa: CASSYDRGLNEKLFF
v_gene: TRBV6-5
abundance: NA
d_gene: NA
j_gene: TRBJ1-4

CDR3nt: TGTGCCAGCATCCCGGTCGGGACAGCTAACTATGGCTACACCTTC
CDR3aa: CASIPVGTANYGYTF
v_gene: TRBV6-2/TRBV6-3
abundance: few
d_gene: TRBD1
j_gene: TRBJ1-2

CDR3nt: TGTGCCAGCAGCCTGGGCAGGAGCACAGATACGCAGTATTTT
CDR3aa: CASSLGRSTDTQYF
v_gene: TRBV7-9
abundance: NA
d_gene: NA
j_gene: TRBJ2-3

CDR3nt: TGTGCCAGCATTCTTAGCGGGAGCTACGAGCAGTACTTC
CDR3aa: CASILSGSYEQYF
v_gene: TRBV28
abundance: NA
d_gene: TRBD2
j_gene: TRBJ2-7

CDR3nt: TGTGCCAGTATATCGGGGGAAGAAAAACTGTTTTTT
CDR3aa: CASISGEEKLFF
v_gene: TRBV19
abundance: NA
d_gene: NA
j_gene: TRBJ1-4

CDR3nt: TGTGCCAGCAGCTTATCCGCGGGGCTCGACACTGAAGCTTTCTTT
CDR3aa: CASSLSAGLDTEAFF
v_gene: TRBV5-5
abundance: few
d_gene: NA
j_gene: TRBJ1-1

CDR3nt: TGTGCCAGCAGCCATAACCCGGGGGTAGAAGCTTTCTTT
CDR3aa: CASSHNPGVEAFF
v_gene: TRBV3-1/TRBV3-2
abundance: NA
d_gene: NA
j_gene: TRBJ1-1

CDR3nt: TGTGCCACCAGTGATTTTCCAGGCGGAGGTCGGGAGACCCAGTACTTC
CDR3aa: CATSDFPGGGRETQYF
v_gene: TRBV24-1
abundance: NA
d_gene: NA
j_gene: TRBJ2-5

CDR3nt: TGTGCCAGCAGCCAAGACCTGGTCGGAGGCCGCTCTGGAAACACCATATATTTT
CDR3aa: CASSQDLVGGRSGNTIYF
v_gene: TRBV3-1/TRBV3-2
abundance: few
d_gene: NA
j_gene: TRBJ1-3

CDR3nt: TGTGCCAGCAGTGACGCTAGCGGGAGGGCCTTGCCTCCGAGGGATACGCAGTATTTT
CDR3aa: CASSDASGRALPPRDTQYF
v_gene: TRBV6-4
abundance: NA
d_gene: TRBD2
j_gene: TRBJ2-3

CDR3nt: TGTGCCACCAGTGATCCCATTTCCAATCAGCCCCAGCATTTT
CDR3aa: CATSDPISNQPQHF
v_gene: TRBV24-1
abundance: once
d_gene: NA
j_gene: TRBJ1-5

CDR3nt: TGTGCCAGCAGCCCCAGTGCAACTAATGAAAAACTGTTTTTT
CDR3aa: CASSPSATNEKLFF
v_gene: TRBV7-8
abundance: NA
d_gene: NA
j_gene: TRBJ1-4

CDR3nt: TGTGCCAGTAGTGGACTAGACTATGGCTACACCTTC
CDR3aa: CASSGLDYGYTF
v_gene: TRBV19
abundance: NA
d_gene: NA
j_gene: TRBJ1-2

CDR3nt: TGTGCCAGTAGTACCGACAGGGATCAGCCCCAGCATTTT
CDR3aa: CASSTDRDQPQHF
v_gene: TRBV19
abundance: NA
d_gene: TRBD1
j_gene: TRBJ1-5